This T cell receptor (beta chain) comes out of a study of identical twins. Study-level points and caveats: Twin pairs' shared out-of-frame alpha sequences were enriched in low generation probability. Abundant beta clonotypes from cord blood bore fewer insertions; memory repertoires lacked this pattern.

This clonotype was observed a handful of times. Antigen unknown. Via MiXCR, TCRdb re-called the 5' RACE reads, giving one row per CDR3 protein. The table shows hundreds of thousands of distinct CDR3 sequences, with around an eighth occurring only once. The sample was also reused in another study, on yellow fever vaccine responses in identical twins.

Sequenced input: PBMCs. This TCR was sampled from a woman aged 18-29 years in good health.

The CDR3 sequence: CATSPGTSGREHTGELFF. DNA of the CDR3: TGTGCCACCAGTCCCGGGACTAGCGGGAGGGAGCACACCGGGGAGCTGTTTTTT. The rearrangement links TRBV24-1 to TRBJ2-2, with 16 bases aligning to TRBD2. Germline V lookup: CDR1 KGHDR, CDR2 SFDVKD. The V segment lost 6 bases and the J segment 3 bases; nucleotides outside the gene matches: 6. The CDR3 is 18 amino acids.